The sequence of this T cell receptor (beta chain) was determined in a study of beta chain features in type 1 diabetes (dated by TCRdb to 2017 to 2018). Background for the entire study: Mean age, gender distribution, total cell number and subset yield did not differ between patients and healthy donors. Across all samples, some 99 million sorted cells were examined, and cell number per subset correlated strongly with RNA yield. In the study, TCRB repertoires of sorted circulating CD4+ T cell subsets from recently diagnosed type 1 diabetes patients were compared with those of matched healthy donors. Naive and central memory subsets were obtained from all 30 or so donors, but regulatory and stem cell-like memory subsets were isolated from only 8 patients and roughly eight healthy donors.

Reading from cysteine to phenylalanine, the CDR3 counts 15 amino acids. Only the CDR3 portion is preserved as DNA: 45 bases, with reading frame beginning at the first base. CDR1 and CDR2 (SQVTM, ANQGSEA) derive from the germline V gene. The junction shows trimming of 3 bases on V and 4 bases on J, and the gene matches do not reach 10 bases of it. All of the isolated RNA was reverse transcribed with the High Capacity cDNA Reverse Transcription Kit, so expressed TCRB transcripts were sequenced. Naive, central memory and regulatory T cell samples underwent deep immunoSEQ sequencing, averaging about 3.57 million total reads per sample. Sorted cells were lysed in RLT buffer, and RNA was extracted using DNase-treated RNeasy Micro or Mini kits according to cell number. Each cell subset was processed separately to prevent cross-contamination, with patient and healthy donor samples processed together. Using the immunoSEQ multiplex PCR, TCRB sequences were amplified from cDNA into 87-bp fragments spanning the CDR3 region. The amplicons were sequenced using the Illumina HiSeq platform. In the source study's methods: Synthetic template baselines were used to correct PCR bias computationally, reads within Hamming distance 2 were collapsed together, and singletons that could not be merged were discarded. Reads were aligned against IMGT to assign V, D and J genes, CDR3 length and insertions or deletions at six rearrangement sites. Within each subset, clonotype counts were normalized to sorted cell number, after which true diversity and Gini coefficients were computed with the tcR R package. Repertoire sharing was quantified using the overlap coefficient calculated on TCRB nucleotide sequences. Out-of-frame TCRB sequences from naive cells were analyzed to stand in for the pre-selection repertoire. The immuneACCESS repertoire file appears here via TCRdb, limited to in-frame rearrangements. These files lack a portion of the clones; in checked studies, under half of the deficit traces to unresolved V genes, and the cause of the others is not known. V, J and clone size derive from that table, while D and trimming were established from the DNA sequence. In this sample the table shows 350,000 to 400,000 clones, more than 12% of which occur a single time. The ten largest clones represent approximately 0.019% of the sample.

Here is what the overall study found, with its caveats: Naive, central memory and regulatory TCRB repertoires appeared to be more alike among patients than among healthy donors. Only small numbers of individuals were included in the HLA sub-analyses, which left unresolved whether HLA type had any influence on TCRB rearrangement. Because cDNA rather than genomic DNA was sequenced, highly expressing activated cells could have been over-represented, although no difference in activation and CD3 levels was found between groups. At VDJ recombination sites, patients with type 1 diabetes made fewer insertions and deleted more nucleotides, a pattern implying thymic rearrangement abnormalities. In all four CD4+ subsets, TCRB CDR3 length was moderately but significantly shorter in type 1 diabetes patients. PCR might favor shorter templates, but patient and control samples were amplified and corrected together, so any skew would affect both groups equally.

About this clone: What this receptor recognizes is not known. The input lacks base qualities; no much larger clone sits a single base away.

From each donor, a single peripheral blood sample of 100 to 150 mL on average was drawn into heparinised tubes. A BD FACSAria II was used to sort naive, central memory, regulatory and stem cell-like memory CD4+ T cells with a panel that included CD45RO, CCR7, CD25, CD127, CD95 and CD27. Every sorted population had a purity above 95%. PBMCs were isolated right away by Lymphoprep density gradient centrifugation and were stained directly, without culture. So that batch effects would be minimized, each experiment stained and sorted samples in pairs, pairing one healthy donor with one patient. This TCR came from a woman aged 18-29 years in good health. The sequence links TRBV29-1 to TRBJ1-2; 8 junctional bases match TRBD1. Sequenced material: naive CD4+ T cells from blood. The sample's cell subset or site label, in plain terms: true naive CD4+ T cells. The sequenced DNA is TGCAGCGTTGATCTCAGGGGGCCCGACCGCTATGGCTACACCTTC. Its amino acids are CSVDLRGPDRYGYTF.